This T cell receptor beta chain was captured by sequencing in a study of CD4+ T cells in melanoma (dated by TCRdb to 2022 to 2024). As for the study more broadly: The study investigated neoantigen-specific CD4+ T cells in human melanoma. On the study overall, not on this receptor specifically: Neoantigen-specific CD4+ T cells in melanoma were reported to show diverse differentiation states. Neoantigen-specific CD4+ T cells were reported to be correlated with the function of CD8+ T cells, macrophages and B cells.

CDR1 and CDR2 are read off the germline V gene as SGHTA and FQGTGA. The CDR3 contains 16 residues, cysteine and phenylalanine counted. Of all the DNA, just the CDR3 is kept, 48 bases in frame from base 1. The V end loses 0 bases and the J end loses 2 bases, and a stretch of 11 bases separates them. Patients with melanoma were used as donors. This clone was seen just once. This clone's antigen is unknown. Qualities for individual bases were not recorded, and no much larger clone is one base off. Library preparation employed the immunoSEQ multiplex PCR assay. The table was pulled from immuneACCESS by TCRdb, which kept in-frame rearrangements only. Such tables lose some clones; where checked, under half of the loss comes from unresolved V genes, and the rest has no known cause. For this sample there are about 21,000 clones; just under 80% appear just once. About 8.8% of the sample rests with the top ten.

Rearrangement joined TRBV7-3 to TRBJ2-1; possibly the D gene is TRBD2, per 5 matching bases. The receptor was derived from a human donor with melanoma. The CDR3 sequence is CASSLTPGITYNEQFF. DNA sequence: TGTGCCAGCAGCTTAACCCCGGGGATCACCTACAATGAGCAGTTCTTC.